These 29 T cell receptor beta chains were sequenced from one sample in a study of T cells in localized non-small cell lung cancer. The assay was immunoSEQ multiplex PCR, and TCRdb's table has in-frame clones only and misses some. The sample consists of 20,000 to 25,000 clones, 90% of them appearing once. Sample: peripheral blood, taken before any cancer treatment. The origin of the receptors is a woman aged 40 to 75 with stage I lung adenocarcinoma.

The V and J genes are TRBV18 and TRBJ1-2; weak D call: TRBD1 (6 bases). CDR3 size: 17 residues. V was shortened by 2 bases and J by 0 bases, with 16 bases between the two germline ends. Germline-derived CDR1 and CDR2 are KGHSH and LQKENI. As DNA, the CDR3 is TGTGCCAGCTCACCAGAGACAGGTGGTACCTCTAACTATGGCTACACCTTC. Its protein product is CASSPETGGTSNYGYTF. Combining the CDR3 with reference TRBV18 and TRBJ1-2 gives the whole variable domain NAGVMQNPRHLVRRRGQEARLRCSPMKGHSHVYWYRQLPEEGLKFMVYLQKENIIDESGMPKERFSAEFPKEGPSILRIQQVVRGDSAAYFCASSPETGGTSNYGYTFGSGTRLTVV.

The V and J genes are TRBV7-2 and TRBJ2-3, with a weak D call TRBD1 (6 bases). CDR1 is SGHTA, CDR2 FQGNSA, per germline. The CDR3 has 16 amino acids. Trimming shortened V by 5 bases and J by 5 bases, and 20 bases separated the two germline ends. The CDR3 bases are TGTGCCAGCAGCCGATCCACAGGGTTTTCGGAAGATACGCAGTATTTT. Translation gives CASSRSTGFSEDTQYF.

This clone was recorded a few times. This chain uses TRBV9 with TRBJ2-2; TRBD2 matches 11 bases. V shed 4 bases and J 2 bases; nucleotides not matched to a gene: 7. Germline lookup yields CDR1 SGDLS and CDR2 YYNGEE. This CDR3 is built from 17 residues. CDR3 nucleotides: TGTGCCAGCAGCTCCTGGACTAGCGGGCCAAACACCGGGGAGCTGTTTTTT. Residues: CASSSWTSGPNTGELFF. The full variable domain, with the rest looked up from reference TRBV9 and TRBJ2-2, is DSGVTQTPKHLITATGQRVTLRCSPRSGDLSVYWYQQSLDQGLQFLIQYYNGEERAKGNILERFSAQQFPDLHSELNLSSLELGDSALYFCASSSWTSGPNTGELFFGEGSRLTVL.

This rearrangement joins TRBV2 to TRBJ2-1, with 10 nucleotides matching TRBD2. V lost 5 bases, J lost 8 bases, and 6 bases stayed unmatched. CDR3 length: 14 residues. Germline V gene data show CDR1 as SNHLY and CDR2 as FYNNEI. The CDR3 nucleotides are TGTGCCAGCAGTTCTAGCGGGAGCAGCCATGAGCAGTTCTTC. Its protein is CASSSSGSSHEQFF.

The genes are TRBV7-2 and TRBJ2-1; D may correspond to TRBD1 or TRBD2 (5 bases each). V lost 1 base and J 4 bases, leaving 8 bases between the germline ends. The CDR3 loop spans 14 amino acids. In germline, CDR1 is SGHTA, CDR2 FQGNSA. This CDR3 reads CASSLGGGYNEQFF. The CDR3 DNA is TGTGCCAGCAGCTTAGGGGGCGGGTACAATGAGCAGTTCTTC.

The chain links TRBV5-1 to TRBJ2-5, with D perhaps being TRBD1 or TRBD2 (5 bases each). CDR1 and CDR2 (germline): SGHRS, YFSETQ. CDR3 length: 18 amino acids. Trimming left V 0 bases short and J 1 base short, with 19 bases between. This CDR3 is CASSLDLPFWGSQETQYF. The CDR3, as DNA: TGCGCCAGCAGCTTGGATCTCCCGTTTTGGGGGTCCCAAGAGACCCAGTACTTC.

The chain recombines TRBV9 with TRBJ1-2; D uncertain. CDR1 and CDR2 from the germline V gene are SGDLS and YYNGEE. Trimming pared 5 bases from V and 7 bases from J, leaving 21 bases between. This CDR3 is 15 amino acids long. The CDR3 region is CASSEYFDTSGGYTF. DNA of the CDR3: TGTGCCAGCAGTGAATATTTTGACACTTCGGGTGGCTACACCTTC.

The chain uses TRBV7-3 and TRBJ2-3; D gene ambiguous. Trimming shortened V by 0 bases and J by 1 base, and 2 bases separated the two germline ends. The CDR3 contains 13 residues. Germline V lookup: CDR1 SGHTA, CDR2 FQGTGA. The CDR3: CASSLTGTDTQYF. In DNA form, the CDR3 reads TGTGCCAGCAGCTTAACGGGCACAGATACGCAGTATTTT.

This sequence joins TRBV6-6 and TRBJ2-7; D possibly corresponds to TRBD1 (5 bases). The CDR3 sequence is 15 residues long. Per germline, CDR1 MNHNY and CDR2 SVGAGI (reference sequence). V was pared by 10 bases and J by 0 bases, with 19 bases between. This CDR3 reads CAIQATQGISYEQYF. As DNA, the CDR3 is TGTGCCATCCAAGCCACCCAGGGTATCTCCTACGAGCAGTACTTC.

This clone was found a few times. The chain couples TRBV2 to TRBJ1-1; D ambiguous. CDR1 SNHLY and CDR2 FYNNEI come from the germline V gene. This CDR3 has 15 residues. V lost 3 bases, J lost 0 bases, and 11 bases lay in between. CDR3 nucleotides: TGTGCCAGCAGTGAGGTGGTCATGGTGAACACTGAAGCTTTCTTT. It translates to CASSEVVMVNTEAFF.

The CDR3 sequence: CSVNAVRGYTF. In DNA form, the CDR3 reads TGCAGCGTTAATGCAGTGCGGGGCTACACCTTC. This sequence joins TRBV29-1 and TRBJ1-2; D not certain. CDR3 length: 11 amino acids. Germline CDR1 SQVTM, CDR2 ANQGSEA. The ends were cut back, 5 bases at V and 8 bases at J, with 12 bases in the middle.

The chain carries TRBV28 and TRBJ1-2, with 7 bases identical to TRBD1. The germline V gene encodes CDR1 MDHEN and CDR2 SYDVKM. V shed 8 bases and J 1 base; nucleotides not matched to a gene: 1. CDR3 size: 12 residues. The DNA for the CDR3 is TGTGCCAGCTCAGGGGGTAACTATGGCTACACCTTC. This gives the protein CASSGGNYGYTF.

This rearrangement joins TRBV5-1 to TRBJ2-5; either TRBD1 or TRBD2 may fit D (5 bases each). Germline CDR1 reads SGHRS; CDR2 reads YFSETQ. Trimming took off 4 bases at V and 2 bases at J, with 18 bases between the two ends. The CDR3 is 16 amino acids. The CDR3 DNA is TGCGCCAGCAGCCCCCTTCCGGGACCTTCACAAGAGACCCAGTACTTC. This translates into CASSPLPGPSQETQYF. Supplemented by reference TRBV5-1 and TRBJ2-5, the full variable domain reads KAGVTQTPRYLIKTRGQQVTLSCSPISGHRSVSWYQQTPGQGLQFLFEYFSETQRNKGNFPGRFSGRQFSNSRSEMNVSTLELGDSALYLCASSPLPGPSQETQYFGPGTRLLVL.

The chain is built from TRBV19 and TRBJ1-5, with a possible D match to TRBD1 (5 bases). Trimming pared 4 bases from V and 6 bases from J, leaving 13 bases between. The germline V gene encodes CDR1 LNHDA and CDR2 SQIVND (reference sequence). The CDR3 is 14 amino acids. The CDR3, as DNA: TGTGCCAGTAGTACCTCAGGGAAAGGTCAGCCCCAGCATTTT. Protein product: CASSTSGKGQPQHF.

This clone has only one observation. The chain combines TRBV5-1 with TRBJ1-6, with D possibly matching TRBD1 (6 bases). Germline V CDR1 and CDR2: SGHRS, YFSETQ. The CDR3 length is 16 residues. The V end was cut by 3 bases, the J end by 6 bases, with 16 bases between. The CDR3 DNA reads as TGCGCCAGCAGCTCCGGAGGGGGGGAAGGTAATTCACCCCTCCACTTT. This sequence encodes CASSSGGGEGNSPLHF.

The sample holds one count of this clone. The CDR3, as DNA: TGTGCCAGCAGCTTAGGTGGGGCCAGCTCCTACAATGAGCAGTTCTTC. Translating it yields CASSLGGASSYNEQFF. The chain carries TRBV7-2 and TRBJ2-1; possible D gene TRBD1, 5 bases. The CDR3 length is 16 residues. Germline CDR1 is SGHTA and CDR2 is FQGNSA. Trimming pared 1 base from V and 0 bases from J, leaving 10 bases between.

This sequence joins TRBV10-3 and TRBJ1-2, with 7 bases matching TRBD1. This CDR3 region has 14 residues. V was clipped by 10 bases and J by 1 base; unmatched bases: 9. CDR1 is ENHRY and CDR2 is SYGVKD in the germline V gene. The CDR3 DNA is TGTGCCACGAGGGACAGAGATTATAACTATGGCTACACCTTC. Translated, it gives CATRDRDYNYGYTF.

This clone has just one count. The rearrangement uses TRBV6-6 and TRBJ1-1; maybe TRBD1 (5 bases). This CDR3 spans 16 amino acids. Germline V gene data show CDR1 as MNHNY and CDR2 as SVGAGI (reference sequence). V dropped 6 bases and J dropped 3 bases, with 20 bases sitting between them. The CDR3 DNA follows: TGTGCCAGCAGACCGGGGGGAGGAGAGATCGACACTGAAGCTTTCTTT. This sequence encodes CASRPGGGEIDTEAFF.

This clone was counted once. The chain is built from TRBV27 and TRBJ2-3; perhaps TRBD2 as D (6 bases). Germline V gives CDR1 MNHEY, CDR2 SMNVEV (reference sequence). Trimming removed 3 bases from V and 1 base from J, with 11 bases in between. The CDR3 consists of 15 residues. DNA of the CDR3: TGTGCCAGCAGTTTGAGATGGGAGGGCACAGATACGCAGTATTTT. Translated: CASSLRWEGTDTQYF.

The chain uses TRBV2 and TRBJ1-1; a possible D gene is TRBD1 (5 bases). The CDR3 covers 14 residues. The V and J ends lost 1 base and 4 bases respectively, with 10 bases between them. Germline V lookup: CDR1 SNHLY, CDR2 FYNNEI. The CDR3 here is CASSEELGGTEAFF. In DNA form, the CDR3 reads TGTGCCAGCAGTGAAGAATTGGGGGGCACTGAAGCTTTCTTT.

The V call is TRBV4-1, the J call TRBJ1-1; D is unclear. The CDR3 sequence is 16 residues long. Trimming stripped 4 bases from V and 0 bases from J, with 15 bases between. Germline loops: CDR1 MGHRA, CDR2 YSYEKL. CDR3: CASSRVPRAMNTEAFF. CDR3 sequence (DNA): TGCGCCAGCAGCCGCGTCCCTAGGGCCATGAACACTGAAGCTTTCTTT.

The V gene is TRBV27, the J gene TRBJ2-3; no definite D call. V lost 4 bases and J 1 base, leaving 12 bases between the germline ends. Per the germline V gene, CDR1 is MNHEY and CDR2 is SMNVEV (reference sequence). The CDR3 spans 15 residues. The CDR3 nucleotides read TGTGCCAGCAGTTCACTGGGGTGGGGCACAGATACGCAGTATTTT. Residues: CASSSLGWGTDTQYF.

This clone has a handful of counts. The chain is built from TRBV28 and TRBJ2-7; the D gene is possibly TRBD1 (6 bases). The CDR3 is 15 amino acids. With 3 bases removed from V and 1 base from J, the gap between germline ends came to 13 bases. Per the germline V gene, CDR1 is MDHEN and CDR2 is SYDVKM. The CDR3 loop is CASSFQVQGSYEQYF. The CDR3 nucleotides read TGTGCCAGCAGTTTTCAGGTACAGGGATCCTACGAGCAGTACTTC. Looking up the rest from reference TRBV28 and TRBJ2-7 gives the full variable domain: DVKVTQSSRYLVKRTGEKVFLECVQDMDHENMFWYRQDPGLGLRLIYFSYDVKMKEKGDIPEGYSVSREKKERFSLILESASTNQTSMYLCASSFQVQGSYEQYFGPGTRLTVT.

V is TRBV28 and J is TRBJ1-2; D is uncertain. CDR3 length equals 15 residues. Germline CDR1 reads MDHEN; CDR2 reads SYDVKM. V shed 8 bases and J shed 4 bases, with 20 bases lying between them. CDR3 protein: CASAASIREGYGYTF. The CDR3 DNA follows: TGTGCCAGCGCCGCGAGTATACGGGAGGGCTATGGCTACACCTTC.

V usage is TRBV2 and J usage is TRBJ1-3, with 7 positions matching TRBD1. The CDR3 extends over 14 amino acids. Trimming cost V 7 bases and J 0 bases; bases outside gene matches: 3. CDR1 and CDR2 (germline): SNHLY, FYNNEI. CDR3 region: CASTGQLSGNTIYF. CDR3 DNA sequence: TGTGCCAGCACGGGACAGCTCTCTGGAAACACCATATATTTT.

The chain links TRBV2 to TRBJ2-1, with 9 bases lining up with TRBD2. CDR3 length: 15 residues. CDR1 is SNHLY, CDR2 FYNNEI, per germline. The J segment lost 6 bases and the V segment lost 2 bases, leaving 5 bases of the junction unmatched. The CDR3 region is CASSEWPSGTNEQFF. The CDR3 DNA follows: TGTGCCAGCAGTGAATGGCCTAGCGGGACCAATGAGCAGTTCTTC. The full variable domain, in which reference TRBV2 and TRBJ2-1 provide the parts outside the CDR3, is EPEVTQTPSHQVTQMGQEVILRCVPISNHLYFYWYRQILGQKVEFLVSFYNNEISEKSEIFDDQFSVERPDGSNFTLKIRSTKLEDSAMYFCASSEWPSGTNEQFFGPGTRLTVL.

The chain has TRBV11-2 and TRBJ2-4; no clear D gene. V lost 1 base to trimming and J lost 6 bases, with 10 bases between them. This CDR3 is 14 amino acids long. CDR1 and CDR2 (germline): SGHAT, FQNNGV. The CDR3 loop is CASSLGSPGNIQYF. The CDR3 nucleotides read TGTGCCAGCAGCTTAGGGTCCCCGGGAAACATTCAGTACTTC.

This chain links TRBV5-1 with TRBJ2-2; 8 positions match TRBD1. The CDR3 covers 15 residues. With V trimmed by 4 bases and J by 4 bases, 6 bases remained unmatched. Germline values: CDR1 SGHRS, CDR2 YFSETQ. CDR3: CASSTLTGGTGELFF. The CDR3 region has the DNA TGCGCCAGCAGCACCCTCACAGGGGGCACCGGGGAGCTGTTTTTT.

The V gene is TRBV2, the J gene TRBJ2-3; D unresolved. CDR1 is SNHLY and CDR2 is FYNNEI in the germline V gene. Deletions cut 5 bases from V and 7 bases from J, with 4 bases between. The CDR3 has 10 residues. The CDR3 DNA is TGTGCCAGCAGTACGTATACGCAGTATTTT. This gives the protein CASSTYTQYF.